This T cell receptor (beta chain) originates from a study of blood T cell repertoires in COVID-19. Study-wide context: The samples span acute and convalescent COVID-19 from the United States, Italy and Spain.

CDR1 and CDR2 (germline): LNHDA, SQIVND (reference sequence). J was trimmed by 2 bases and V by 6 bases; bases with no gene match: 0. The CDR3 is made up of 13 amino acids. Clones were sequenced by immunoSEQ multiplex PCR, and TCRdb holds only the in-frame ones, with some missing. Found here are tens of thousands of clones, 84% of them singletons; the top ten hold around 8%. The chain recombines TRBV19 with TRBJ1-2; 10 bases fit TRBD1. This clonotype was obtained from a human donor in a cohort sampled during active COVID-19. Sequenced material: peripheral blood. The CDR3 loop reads CASRTGGNYGYTF. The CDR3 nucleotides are TGTGCCAGTAGGACAGGGGGCAACTATGGCTACACCTTC.